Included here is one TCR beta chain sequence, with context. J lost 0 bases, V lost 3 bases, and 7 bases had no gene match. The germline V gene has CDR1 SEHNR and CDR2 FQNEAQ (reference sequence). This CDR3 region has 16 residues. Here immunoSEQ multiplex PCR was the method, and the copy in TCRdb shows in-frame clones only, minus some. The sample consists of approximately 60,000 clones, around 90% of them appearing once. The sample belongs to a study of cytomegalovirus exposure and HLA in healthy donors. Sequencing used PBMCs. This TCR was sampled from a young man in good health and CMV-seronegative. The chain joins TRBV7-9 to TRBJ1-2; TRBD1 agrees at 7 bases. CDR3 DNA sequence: TGTGCCAGCAGCTTCGGGACAGCCTCAACTAACTATGGCTACACCTTC. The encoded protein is CASSFGTASTNYGYTF.